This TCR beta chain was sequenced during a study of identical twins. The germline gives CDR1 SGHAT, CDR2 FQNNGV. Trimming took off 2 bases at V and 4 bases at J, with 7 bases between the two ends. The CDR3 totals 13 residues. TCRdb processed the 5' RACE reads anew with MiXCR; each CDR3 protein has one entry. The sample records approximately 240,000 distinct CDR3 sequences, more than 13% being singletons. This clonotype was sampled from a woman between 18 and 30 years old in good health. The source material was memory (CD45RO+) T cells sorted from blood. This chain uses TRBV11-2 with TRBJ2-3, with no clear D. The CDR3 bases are TGTGCCAGCAGCTTATACGTGGCAGATACGCAGTATTTT. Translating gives CASSLYVADTQYF.